This TCR beta chain was sequenced during a study of cytomegalovirus exposure and HLA in healthy donors. Overall study results and limits: A prior analysis recorded that most TCR beta V segments were productive about 87% or about 30% of the time. Certain indistinguishable V segments, among them TRBV6-2 and TRBV6-3, were excluded. The CMV antigen specificity of a few CMV-associated chains was confirmed through in vitro analysis.

CDR3 length: 15 residues. Germline CDR1 and CDR2: SGHRS and YFSETQ. The junction had 9 bases not matched to a gene; V was cut back by 4 bases and J by 6 bases. 13 Jbeta primers and 60 Vbeta primers were used for the PCR. Assay: immunoSEQ multiplex PCR; the TCRdb copy retains only in-frame clones and omits some. The sample includes around 91,000 clones, roughly 73% seen only once; the top ten take 2% to 3%. Points on this clone: Its antigen remains unknown.

J is TRBJ2-2 and V is TRBV5-1; 7 positions agree with TRBD1. The sequence was collected from a male donor in good health and CMV-seropositive. Specimen: PBMCs. The CDR3 DNA reads as TGCGCCAGCAGCCGGGACAGTCTTAATCCCGGGGAGCTGTTTTTT. The encoded protein is CASSRDSLNPGELFF.